Below are 2 T cell receptor beta chains sequenced from a single sample in a study of Graves' ophthalmopathy and Graves' hyperthyroidism. Amplification from RNA transcripts yielded the TCR beta CDR3 regions. Amplification began with first-round RT-PCR using HTBI primers, then second-round multiplex PCR was performed. TCRdb re-called the multiplex PCR reads through MiXCR, storing one row per CDR3 protein. The sample holds about 640,000 distinct CDR3 sequences, more than 40% seen once. Sequencing was performed on peripheral blood. These receptors were taken from an adult man with Graves' ophthalmopathy.

In its sample, this clonotype was seen a few times. The CDR3 spells CATSDFRTSAYNEQFF. The CDR3 nucleotides read TGTGCCACCAGTGATTTCAGGACATCGGCGTACAATGAGCAGTTCTTC. The chain is built from TRBV24-1 and TRBJ2-1; TRBD1 is a possible D gene (5 bases). This CDR3 region has 16 residues. The germline V and J ends were trimmed by 1 base and 4 bases, with 13 bases remaining between them. Germline lookup yields CDR1 KGHDR and CDR2 SFDVKD.

Of note for this clonotype: A much larger clone is a single base away; this may be a read error. The rearrangement uses TRBV20-1 and TRBJ2-5; D possibly uses TRBD1 or TRBD2 (5 bases each). Germline-derived CDR1 and CDR2 are DFQATT and SNEGSKA (reference sequence). The CDR3 contains 12 residues. Trimming took off 6 bases at V and 7 bases at J, with 15 bases between the two ends. The DNA of the CDR3 is TGCAGTGCCCCCGGGGCGGTAGGGACCCAGTACTTC. Translated: CSAPGAVGTQYF.